This T cell receptor (beta chain) was retrieved from a study of PD-1 blockade in classical Hodgkin lymphoma. Study observations and caveats: Baseline TCR diversity was reportedly lower in newly diagnosed patients than healthy donors.

All patients experienced relapse after autologous stem cell transplantation, and brentuximab vedotin exposure was variable. Here immunoSEQ multiplex PCR was the method, and the copy in TCRdb shows in-frame clones only, minus some. The sample yields 10,000 to 15,000 clones, roughly 84% seen once. Worth noting for this clone: The antigen remains undetermined.

CDR3 size: 16 residues. J gave up 4 bases and V 4 bases, and 6 bases lay outside the gene matches. CDR1 SGHAT and CDR2 FQDESV come from the germline V gene (reference sequence). J is TRBJ2-1 and V is TRBV11-1; 11 nucleotides match TRBD2. Sequencing used peripheral blood mononuclear cells (PBMCs), obtained at baseline. This sequence originates from a human donor with classical Hodgkin lymphoma. As DNA, the CDR3 is TGTGCCAGCAGCTCCCCCGGGACTAGCGGATACAATGAGCAGTTCTTC. Protein product: CASSSPGTSGYNEQFF.